Listed here are 19 T cell receptor beta chains from one sample, sequenced in a study of T cells in Graves' hyperthyroidism and ophthalmopathy. Using RNA transcripts as the source, TCR beta CDR3 regions were amplified. The study used the HTBI primer set for a first-round RT-PCR of the TCR CDR3. TCRdb passed the multiplex PCR reads through MiXCR, listing each CDR3 protein once. The repertoire holds under 800,000 distinct CDR3 sequences, with roughly 15% as singletons. The sequenced material came from blood. These receptors were obtained from a woman between 18 and 29 years old with Graves' hyperthyroidism.

V usage is TRBV20-1 and J usage is TRBJ1-2; 9 bases align to TRBD1. The V gene end was trimmed by 1 base and the J gene end by 4 bases; junction bases not matched to a gene: 10. There are 16 residues in the CDR3. The germline gives CDR1 DFQATT, CDR2 SNEGSKA (reference sequence). CDR3 residues: CSARAPWTGEGYGYTF. The CDR3 nucleotides are TGCAGTGCTAGAGCCCCTTGGACAGGGGAGGGCTATGGCTACACCTTC.

The sample holds many counts of this clonotype. The V gene is TRBV20-1, the J gene TRBJ2-5, with TRBD1 matching over 7 bases. The CDR3 is 13 residues long. In germline, CDR1 is DFQATT, CDR2 SNEGSKA (reference sequence). V shed 4 bases and J 4 bases; nucleotides not matched to a gene: 6. CDR3 bases: TGCAGTGCTACCCAGACAGGGCGAGAGACCCAGTACTTC. Protein sequence: CSATQTGRETQYF.

This rearrangement joins TRBV6-5 to TRBJ2-2, with D perhaps TRBD1 (6 bases). This CDR3 has 15 amino acids. Germline V gives CDR1 MNHEY, CDR2 SVGAGI. V lost 2 bases, J lost 4 bases, and 11 bases lay in between. CDR3 DNA: TGTGCCAGCAGTTACCGGGACACCACCACCGGGGAGCTGTTTTTT. This gives the protein CASSYRDTTTGELFF.

Concerning this clonotype: A much larger clone lies a single base off, so this may be a read error. This sequence joins TRBV6-1 and TRBJ1-1; 9 nucleotides agree with TRBD1. J gave up 5 bases and V 8 bases, and 9 bases lay outside the gene matches. CDR1 and CDR2 from the germline V gene are MNHNS and SASEGT. The CDR3 covers 14 residues. CDR3 nucleotide sequence: TGTGCCAGCGGTGTACAGGGGGCGAGTACTGAAGCTTTCTTT. It is translated as CASGVQGASTEAFF.

This clonotype was counted only a few times. V usage is TRBV28 and J usage is TRBJ2-5; D call uncertain. V lost 5 bases to trimming and J lost 1 base, with 8 bases between them. The germline CDR1 and CDR2 sequences are MDHEN and SYDVKM. The CDR3 loop spans 13 amino acids. The CDR3 bases are TGTGCCAGCAGTACAGATCCCCAAGAGACCCAGTACTTC. Its protein product is CASSTDPQETQYF.

The chain links TRBV30 to TRBJ2-6; D call uncertain. The germline gives CDR1 GTSNPN, CDR2 SVGIG (reference sequence). The CDR3 loop spans 15 amino acids. V was cut by 2 bases and J by 0 bases, with 8 bases left in between. Here the CDR3 DNA reads TGTGCCTGGAGTCTTATGTTCTCTGGGGCCAACGTCCTGACTTTC. The encoded protein is CAWSLMFSGANVLTF.

This clonotype was seen many times. The chain employs TRBV7-3 and TRBJ2-1; 7 positions agree with TRBD1. The CDR3 is 16 residues long. The V gene end was trimmed by 3 bases and the J gene end by 7 bases; junction bases not matched to a gene: 12. Per the germline V gene, CDR1 is SGHTA and CDR2 is FQGTGA. CDR3 DNA: TGTGCCAGCAGCTTCCGGGACAGCCTACCGGGAAATGAGCAGTTCTTC. Residues: CASSFRDSLPGNEQFF.

This clonotype was observed many times. The rearrangement uses TRBV7-9 and TRBJ2-7, with 9 bases matching TRBD2. V lost 2 bases to trimming and J lost 0 bases; unmatched junction nucleotides: 5. The germline V gene encodes CDR1 SEHNR and CDR2 FQNEAQ (reference sequence). The CDR3 has 16 residues. The CDR3 sequence is CASSLYRTSVSYEQYF. CDR3 nucleotide sequence: TGTGCCAGCAGCTTATATAGGACTAGCGTCTCCTACGAGCAGTACTTC.

This clonotype was observed at least ten times. V is TRBV2 and J is TRBJ1-5; D is uncertain. V shed 4 bases and J shed 3 bases, with 7 bases lying between them. Germline lookup yields CDR1 SNHLY and CDR2 FYNNEI. The CDR3 is made up of 13 amino acids. The CDR3, as DNA: TGTGCCAGCAGTGTCCGATACAATCAGCCCCAGCATTTT. As protein: CASSVRYNQPQHF.

This clonotype was seen many times. The chain has TRBV7-9 and TRBJ2-3; possibly TRBD1 for D (6 bases). CDR3 size: 20 residues. CDR1 is SEHNR, CDR2 FQNEAQ, per germline (reference sequence). V was cut by 0 bases and J by 1 base, with 23 bases left in between. The CDR3 here is CASSLARPRDTALGTDTQYF. CDR3 in DNA: TGTGCCAGCAGCTTAGCTCGTCCTCGGGACACCGCCTTAGGCACAGATACGCAGTATTTT.

The chain links TRBV12-3 or TRBV12-4 to TRBJ1-4; 9 nucleotides agree with TRBD1. With 5 bases clipped from V and 8 bases from J, the junction kept 15 bases outside the gene matches. The CDR3 extends over 17 amino acids. The CDR3 nucleotides read TGTGCCAGCAGTCACCCCCCTCCCGGGACAGGGCTGGAAAAACTGTTTTTT. Protein: CASSHPPPGTGLEKLFF.

This clonotype was observed many times. The V call is TRBV7-2, the J call TRBJ2-5; maybe TRBD1 (6 bases). Trimming took off 5 bases at V and 2 bases at J, with 12 bases between the two ends. Germline V gene lookup returns CDR1 SGHTA and CDR2 FQGNSA. The CDR3 spans 14 residues. The CDR3 coding sequence is TGTGCCAGCAGCGCCTACAGGGAACAAGAGACCCAGTACTTC. Translation gives CASSAYREQETQYF.

In its sample, this clonotype was seen a few times. The chain is built from TRBV5-1 and TRBJ2-3; no definite D call. The CDR3 is 15 amino acids. CDR1 is SGHRS, CDR2 YFSETQ, per germline. The ends were cut back, 4 bases at V and 6 bases at J, with 18 bases in the middle. The CDR3 DNA sequence: TGCGCCAGCAGCCCCCTGGCCCAGACCGGGGATACGCAGTATTTT. Its translation: CASSPLAQTGDTQYF.

In its sample, this clonotype was seen a few times. This chain joins TRBV4-1 and TRBJ1-2; D is uncertain. Germline CDR1 is MGHRA and CDR2 is YSYEKL. Trimming removed 3 bases at V and 0 bases at J, with 11 bases between. CDR3 size: 15 residues. The CDR3 region has the DNA TGCGCCAGCAGCCAGCCTATCCAGACTAACTATGGCTACACCTTC. Translating it yields CASSQPIQTNYGYTF.

The chain links TRBV14 to TRBJ1-2; D is undetermined. This CDR3 comprises 20 residues. In germline, CDR1 is SGHDN, CDR2 FVKESK. V was cut by 0 bases and J by 3 bases, with 26 bases left in between. The CDR3 is CASSQDSNDGRDYSDYGYTF. CDR3 nucleotide sequence: TGTGCCAGCAGCCAAGATTCAAACGATGGACGGGATTATAGTGACTATGGCTACACCTTC.

The V call is TRBV7-9, the J call TRBJ2-1, with D perhaps TRBD1 (6 bases). This CDR3 comprises 16 residues. Germline V gene data show CDR1 as SEHNR and CDR2 as FQNEAQ (reference sequence). Trimming pared 5 bases from V and 4 bases from J, leaving 18 bases between. CDR3 DNA sequence: TGTGCCAGCAGCGCCCGGGTGGCAGGGGTATACAATGAGCAGTTCTTC. This gives the protein CASSARVAGVYNEQFF.

Details on this clonotype: A much larger clone is a single base away; this may be a read error. The J gene is TRBJ2-7, the V gene TRBV13, with 7 positions matching TRBD2. The tail of the sequence fits TRBJ2-1 better, so the J call may be wrong. The CDR3 length is 17 residues. Germline CDR1 and CDR2: PRHDT and FYEKMQ (reference sequence). The CDR3 protein is CASSFPGGGSGRYEQFF. The CDR3 DNA is TGTGCCAGCAGCTTTCCGGGCGGGGGTAGCGGGCGTTACGAGCAGTTCTTC.

This clonotype appeared once. V is TRBV6-1 and J is TRBJ2-3; D is ambiguous. With 8 bases removed from V and 5 bases from J, the gap between germline ends came to 8 bases. Germline V gives CDR1 MNHNS, CDR2 SASEGT. The CDR3 sequence is 11 residues long. The CDR3 reads CASRKIDTQYF. The DNA for the CDR3 is TGTGCCAGCCGGAAGATAGATACGCAGTATTTT.

The chain recombines TRBV20-1 with TRBJ2-7, with D possibly being TRBD2 (6 bases). The CDR3 is made up of 15 amino acids. Germline-derived CDR1 and CDR2 are DFQATT and SNEGSKA (reference sequence). Trimming removed 0 bases from V and 0 bases from J, with 12 bases in between. In nucleotides, the CDR3 is TGCAGTGCTAGAGATGGGCGGCGGGACTCCTACGAGCAGTACTTC. Protein sequence: CSARDGRRDSYEQYF.